The clone carrying this TCR beta chain was picked up many times. Its antigen is undetermined. This specimen comes from a study of early T cells in non-severe SARS-CoV-2 infection. MiXCR was run by TCRdb on the 5' RACE reads, yielding one entry per CDR3 protein. The sample lists 70,000 to 75,000 distinct CDR3 sequences; more than 9% were seen once. CDR1 is LGHDT and CDR2 is YNNKEL in the germline V gene (reference sequence). Trimming removed 4 bases from V and 7 bases from J, with 8 bases in between. The CDR3 totals 11 residues. Study-wide results and caveats: Anti-spike CD8 responses were favored in VDJdb matching, and private and CD4 specificities were missed.

The J gene is TRBJ2-7, the V gene TRBV3-1; D unresolved. The sequence derives from an adult who was a healthcare worker with PCR-confirmed SARS-CoV-2 infection or an uninfected control (not recorded which). Sequencing was carried out using whole blood. CDR3 nucleotides: TGTGCCAGCAGCCGCCTTCGGGAGCAGTACTTC. It yields the protein CASSRLREQYF.